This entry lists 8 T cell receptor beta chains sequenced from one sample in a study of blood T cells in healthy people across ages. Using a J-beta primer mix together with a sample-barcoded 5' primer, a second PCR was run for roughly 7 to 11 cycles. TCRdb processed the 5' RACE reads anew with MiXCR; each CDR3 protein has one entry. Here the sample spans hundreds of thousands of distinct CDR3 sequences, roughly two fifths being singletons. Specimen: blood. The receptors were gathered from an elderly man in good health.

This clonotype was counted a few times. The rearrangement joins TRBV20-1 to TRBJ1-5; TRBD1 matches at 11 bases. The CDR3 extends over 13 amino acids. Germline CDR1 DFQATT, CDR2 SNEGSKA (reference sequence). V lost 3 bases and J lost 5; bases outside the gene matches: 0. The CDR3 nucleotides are TGCAGTGCTAGGGGACAGGGGGATCAGCCCCAGCATTTT. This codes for CSARGQGDQPQHF.

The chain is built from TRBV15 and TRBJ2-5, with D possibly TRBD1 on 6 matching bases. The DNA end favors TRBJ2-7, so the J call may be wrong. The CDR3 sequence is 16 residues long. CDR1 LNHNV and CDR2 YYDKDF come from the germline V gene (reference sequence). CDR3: CATSHLKGTRTYEQYF. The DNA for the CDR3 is TGTGCCACCAGCCATCTAAAGGGGACACGGACCTACGAGCAGTACTTC.

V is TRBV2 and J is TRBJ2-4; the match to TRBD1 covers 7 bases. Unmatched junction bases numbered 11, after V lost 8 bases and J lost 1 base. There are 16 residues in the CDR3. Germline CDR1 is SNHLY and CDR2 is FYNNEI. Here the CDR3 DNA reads TGTGCCAGCTCGACAGGGTCGGGTTCGGCCAAAAACATTCAGTACTTC. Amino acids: CASSTGSGSAKNIQYF.

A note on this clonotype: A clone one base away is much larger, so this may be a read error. In DNA, the CDR3 is TGCAGTGCTGGGACTGGGGGGGGGAATCAGCCCCGGCATTTT. Translation: CSAGTGGGNQPRHF. The V gene is TRBV20-1, the J gene TRBJ1-5, with a weak D call TRBD1 (5 bases). Germline lookup yields CDR1 DFQATT and CDR2 SNEGSKA (reference sequence). The length of the CDR3 is 14 residues.

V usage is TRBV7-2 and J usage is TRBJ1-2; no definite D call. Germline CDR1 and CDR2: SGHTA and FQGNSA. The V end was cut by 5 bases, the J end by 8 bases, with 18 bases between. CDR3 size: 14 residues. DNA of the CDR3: TGTGCCAGCAGCCTACAGTCGTCCTCTTACGGCTACACCTTC. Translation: CASSLQSSSYGYTF.

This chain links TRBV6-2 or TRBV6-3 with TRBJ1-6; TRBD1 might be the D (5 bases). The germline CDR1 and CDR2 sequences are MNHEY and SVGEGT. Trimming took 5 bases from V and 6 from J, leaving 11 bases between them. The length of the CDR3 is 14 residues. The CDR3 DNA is TGTGCCAGCAGTACCCACAGGAGTAATTCACCCCTCCACTTT. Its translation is CASSTHRSNSPLHF.

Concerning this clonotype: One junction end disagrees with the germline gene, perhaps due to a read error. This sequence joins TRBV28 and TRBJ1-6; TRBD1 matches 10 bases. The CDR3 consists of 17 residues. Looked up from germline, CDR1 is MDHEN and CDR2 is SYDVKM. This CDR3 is CANSPKRGTGANSPLHF. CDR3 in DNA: TGTGCCAACAGCCCGAAGAGAGGGACAGGGGCCAATTCGCCCCTCCACTTT. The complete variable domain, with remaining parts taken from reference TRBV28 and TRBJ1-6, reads DVKVTQSSRYLVKRTGEKVFLECVQDMDHENMFWYRQDPGLGLRLIYFSYDVKMKEKGDIPEGYSVSREKKERFSLILESASTNQTSMYLCANSPKRGTGANSPLHFGNGTRLTVT.

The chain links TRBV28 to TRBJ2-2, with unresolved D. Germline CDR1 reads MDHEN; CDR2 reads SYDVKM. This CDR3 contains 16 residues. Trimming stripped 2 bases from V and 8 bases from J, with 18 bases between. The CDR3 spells CASSLIVRTVMGELFF. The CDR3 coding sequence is TGTGCCAGCAGTTTAATAGTTAGGACGGTCATGGGGGAGCTGTTTTTT. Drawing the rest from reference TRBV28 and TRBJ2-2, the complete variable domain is DVKVTQSSRYLVKRTGEKVFLECVQDMDHENMFWYRQDPGLGLRLIYFSYDVKMKEKGDIPEGYSVSREKKERFSLILESASTNQTSMYLCASSLIVRTVMGELFFGEGSRLTVL.